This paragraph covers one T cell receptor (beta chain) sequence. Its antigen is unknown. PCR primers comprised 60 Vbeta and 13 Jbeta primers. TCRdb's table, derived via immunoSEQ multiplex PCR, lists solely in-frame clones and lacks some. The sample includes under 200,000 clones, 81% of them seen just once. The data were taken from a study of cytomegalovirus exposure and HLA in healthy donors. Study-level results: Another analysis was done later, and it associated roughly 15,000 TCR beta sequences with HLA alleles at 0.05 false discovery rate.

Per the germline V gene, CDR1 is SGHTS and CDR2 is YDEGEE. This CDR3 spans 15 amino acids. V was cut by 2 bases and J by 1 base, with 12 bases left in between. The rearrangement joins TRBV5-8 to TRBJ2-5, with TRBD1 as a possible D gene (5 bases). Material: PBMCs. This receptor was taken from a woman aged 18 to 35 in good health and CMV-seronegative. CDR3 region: CASSFGQGFQETQYF. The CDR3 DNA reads TGTGCCAGCAGCTTCGGCCAGGGCTTCCAAGAGACCCAGTACTTC.